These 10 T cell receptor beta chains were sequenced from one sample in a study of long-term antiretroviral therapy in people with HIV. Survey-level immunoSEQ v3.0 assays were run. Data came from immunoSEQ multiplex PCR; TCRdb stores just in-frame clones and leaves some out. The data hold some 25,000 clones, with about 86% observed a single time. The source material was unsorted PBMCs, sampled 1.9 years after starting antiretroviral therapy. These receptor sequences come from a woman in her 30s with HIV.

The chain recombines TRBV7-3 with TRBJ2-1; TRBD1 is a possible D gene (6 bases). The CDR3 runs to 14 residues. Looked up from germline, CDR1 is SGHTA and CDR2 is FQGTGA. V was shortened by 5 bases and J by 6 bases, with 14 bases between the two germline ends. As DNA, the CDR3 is TGTGCCAGCAGCCGGGACATGAGGGGCAATGAGCAGTTCTTC. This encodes CASSRDMRGNEQFF.

The CDR3 sequence: CASSNRNTEAFF. The CDR3, as DNA: TGTGCCAGTAGTAACAGGAACACTGAAGCTTTCTTT. The chain is built from TRBV19 and TRBJ1-1; D gene ambiguous. The germline V gene encodes CDR1 LNHDA and CDR2 SQIVND (reference sequence). The CDR3 contains 12 residues. V lost 4 bases, J lost 1 base, and 4 bases lay in between.

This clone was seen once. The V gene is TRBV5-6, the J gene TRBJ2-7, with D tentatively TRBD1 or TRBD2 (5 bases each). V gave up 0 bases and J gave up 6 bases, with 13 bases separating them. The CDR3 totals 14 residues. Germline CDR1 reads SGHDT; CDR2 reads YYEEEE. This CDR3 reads CASSLGLSGAEQYF. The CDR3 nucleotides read TGTGCCAGCAGCTTGGGTCTTTCCGGGGCCGAGCAGTACTTC.

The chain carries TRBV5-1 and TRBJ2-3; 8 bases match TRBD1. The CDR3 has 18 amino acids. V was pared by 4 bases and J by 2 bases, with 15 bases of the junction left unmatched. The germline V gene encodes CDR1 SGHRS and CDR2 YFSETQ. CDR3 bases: TGCGCCAGCAGCCACCCCCCGGGACAGGTTCTCCTCACAGATACGCAGTATTTT. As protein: CASSHPPGQVLLTDTQYF.

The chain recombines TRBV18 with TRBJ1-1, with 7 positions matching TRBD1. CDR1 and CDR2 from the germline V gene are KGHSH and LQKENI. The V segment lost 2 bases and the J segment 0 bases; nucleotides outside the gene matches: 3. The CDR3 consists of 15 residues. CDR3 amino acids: CASSPGQEVNTEAFF. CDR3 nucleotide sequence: TGTGCCAGCTCACCAGGACAGGAGGTGAACACTGAAGCTTTCTTT.

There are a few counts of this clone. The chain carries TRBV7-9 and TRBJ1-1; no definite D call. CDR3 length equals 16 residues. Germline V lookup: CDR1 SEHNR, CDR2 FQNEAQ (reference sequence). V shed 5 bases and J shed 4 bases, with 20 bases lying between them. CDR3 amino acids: CASSRPAQTSLTEAFF. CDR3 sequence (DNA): TGTGCCAGCAGCCGACCAGCCCAGACAAGTCTCACTGAAGCTTTCTTT.

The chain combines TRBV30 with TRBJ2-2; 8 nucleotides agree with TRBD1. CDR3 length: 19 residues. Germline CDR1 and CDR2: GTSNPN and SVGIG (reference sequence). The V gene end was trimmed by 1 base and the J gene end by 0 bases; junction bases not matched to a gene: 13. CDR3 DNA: TGTGCCTGGAGTGGGACAGGGCCAACCTACTCCACGAACACCGGGGAGCTGTTTTTT. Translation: CAWSGTGPTYSTNTGELFF.

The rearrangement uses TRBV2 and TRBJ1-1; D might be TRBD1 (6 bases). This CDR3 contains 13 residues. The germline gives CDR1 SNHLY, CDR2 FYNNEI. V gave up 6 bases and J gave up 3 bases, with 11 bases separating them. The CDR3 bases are TGTGCCAGCAGAGTAACAGGGTACACTGAAGCTTTCTTT. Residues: CASRVTGYTEAFF.

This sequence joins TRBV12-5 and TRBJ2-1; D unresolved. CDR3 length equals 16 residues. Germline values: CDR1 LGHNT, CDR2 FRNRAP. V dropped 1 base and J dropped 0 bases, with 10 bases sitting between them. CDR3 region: CASGLESRSSYNEQFF. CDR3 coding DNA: TGTGCTAGTGGTTTGGAGTCGCGGAGCTCCTACAATGAGCAGTTCTTC.

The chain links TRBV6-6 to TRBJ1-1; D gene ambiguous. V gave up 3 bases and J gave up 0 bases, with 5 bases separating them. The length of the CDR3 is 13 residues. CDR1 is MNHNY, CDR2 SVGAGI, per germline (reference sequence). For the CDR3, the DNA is TGTGCCAGCAGTTATGCGGTGAACACTGAAGCTTTCTTT. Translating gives CASSYAVNTEAFF.